This entry is about one T cell receptor beta chain. This entry comes from a study of shared clonotypes between healthy human individuals. Germline CDR1 and CDR2: MNHEY and SVGAGI. The V end was cut by 6 bases, the J end by 8 bases, with 14 bases between. This CDR3 has 13 amino acids. TCRdb's table, derived via immunoSEQ multiplex PCR, lists solely in-frame clones and lacks some. Here the sample spans a few million clones, more than 80% being singletons. The study drew all its donors from Caucasian adults living in Nashville, Tennessee. Input material: naive CD4+ T cells from PBMCs. Subset defined: CD45RA+ positively selected. The source of this sequence is a man younger than 30 in good health. Some clones in this sample may be carry-over from other donors' samples. The V and J genes are TRBV6-5 and TRBJ1-3; possibly TRBD1 for D (6 bases). Here the CDR3 reads CASRTGGADTIYF. For the CDR3, the DNA is TGTGCCAGCAGGACGGGGGGCGCGGACACCATATATTTT.